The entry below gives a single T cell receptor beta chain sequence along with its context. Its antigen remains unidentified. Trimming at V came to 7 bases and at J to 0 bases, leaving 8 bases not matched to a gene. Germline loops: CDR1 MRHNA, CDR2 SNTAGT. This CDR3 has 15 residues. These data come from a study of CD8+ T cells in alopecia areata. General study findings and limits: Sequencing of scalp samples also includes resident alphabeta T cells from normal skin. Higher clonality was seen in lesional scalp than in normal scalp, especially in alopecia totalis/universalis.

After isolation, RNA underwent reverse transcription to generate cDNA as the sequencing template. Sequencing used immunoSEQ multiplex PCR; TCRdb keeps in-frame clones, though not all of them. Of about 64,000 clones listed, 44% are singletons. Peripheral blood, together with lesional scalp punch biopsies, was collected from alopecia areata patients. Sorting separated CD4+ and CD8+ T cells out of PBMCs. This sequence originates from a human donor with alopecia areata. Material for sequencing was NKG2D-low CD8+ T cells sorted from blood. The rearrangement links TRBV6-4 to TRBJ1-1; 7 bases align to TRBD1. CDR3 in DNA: TGTGCCAGCATCGAGCAGGGGGGAATGAACACTGAAGCTTTCTTT. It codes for CASIEQGGMNTEAFF.